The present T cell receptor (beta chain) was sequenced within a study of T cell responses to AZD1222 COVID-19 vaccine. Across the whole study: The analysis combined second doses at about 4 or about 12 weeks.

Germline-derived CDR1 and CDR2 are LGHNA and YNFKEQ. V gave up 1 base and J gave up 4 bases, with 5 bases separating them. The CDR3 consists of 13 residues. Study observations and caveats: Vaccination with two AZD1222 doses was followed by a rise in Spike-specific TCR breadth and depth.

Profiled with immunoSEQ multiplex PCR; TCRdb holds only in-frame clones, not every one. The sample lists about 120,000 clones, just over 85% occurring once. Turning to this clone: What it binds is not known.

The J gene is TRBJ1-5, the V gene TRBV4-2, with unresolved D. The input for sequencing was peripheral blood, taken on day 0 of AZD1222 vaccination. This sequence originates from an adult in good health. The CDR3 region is CASSQVENQPQHF. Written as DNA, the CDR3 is TGTGCCAGCAGCCAAGTTGAGAATCAGCCCCAGCATTTT.